The rows below give T cell receptor beta chains drawn from one sample of a study of cytomegalovirus exposure and HLA in healthy donors. Method: immunoSEQ multiplex PCR; TCRdb's copy keeps in-frame clones and lacks some. This sample's table has roughly 200,000 clones. Sequencing input: PBMCs. Receptors originate from a man aged 25-45 years in good health and CMV-seronegative. CDR3s include the opening cysteine and the closing phenylalanine or tryptophan. The D gene is left open where the match is weak.

j_call	d_call	v_call	cdr3_nt	cdr3_aa
TRBJ2-7	NA	TRBV5-6	TGTGCCAGCAGCTTGGCCGTACTGCCCAACGAGCAGTACTTC	CASSLAVLPNEQYF
TRBJ2-3	NA	TRBV19	TGTGCCACCCGACGACAGGTGTTACCCACAGATACGCAGTATTTT	CATRRQVLPTDTQYF
TRBJ2-3	TRBD1	TRBV28	TGTGCCAGCAGTTTGACAGGGTCGAAGAGCACAGATACGCAGTATTTT	CASSLTGSKSTDTQYF
TRBJ2-1	TRBD1	TRBV11-1	TGTGCCAGCAGCATTGGACAGGGGTTGACTGGCAATGAGCAGTTCTTC	CASSIGQGLTGNEQFF
TRBJ1-2	NA	TRBV19	TGTGCCAGTAGTTCAGGGAATTTTCTCTATGGCTACACCTTC	CASSSGNFLYGYTF
TRBJ2-2	NA	TRBV30	TGTGCCTGGAGTGTAGGGGACTTCGACACCGGGGAGCTGTTTTTT	CAWSVGDFDTGELFF
TRBJ1-2	TRBD1	TRBV5-1	TGCGCCAGCAGCTTGGAGGGGGCTGGGGGCTACACCTTC	CASSLEGAGGYTF
TRBJ2-7	NA	TRBV5-8	TGTGCCAGCAGCTCTTCGTACGAGCAGTACTTC	CASSSSYEQYF
TRBJ1-4	NA	TRBV4-2	TGTGCCAGCAGCTCTCCAGGGGCGACTAATGAAAAACTGTTTTTT	CASSSPGATNEKLFF
TRBJ2-7	NA	TRBV19	TGTGCCCCTCACGTTTACCAGGTACCAGGGGGGTCAACCTACGAGCAGTACTTC	CAPHVYQVPGGSTYEQYF
TRBJ2-2	TRBD2	TRBV5-6	TGTGCCAGCAGCCCGACTAGCGGGGGGATGAACACCGGGGAGCTGTTTTTT	CASSPTSGGMNTGELFF
TRBJ2-7	TRBD1	TRBV27	TGTGCCAGCAGTTTACTGGACAGGGGCTACGAGCAGTACTTC	CASSLLDRGYEQYF
TRBJ1-1	NA	TRBV6-1	TGTGCCAGCAGTGGATTGTTATACCAGGGCGGGAACACTGAAGCTTTCTTT	CASSGLLYQGGNTEAFF
TRBJ2-7	NA	TRBV11-3	TGTGCCAGCAGTCAGGGGGGCCCGCTCGAGCAGTACTTC	CASSQGGPLEQYF
TRBJ2-1	NA	TRBV29-1	TGCAGCGTTGGCTCTAGCGTAGCCTACAATGAGCAGTTCTTC	CSVGSSVAYNEQFF
TRBJ1-4	TRBD1	TRBV29-1	TGCAGCGTTGGACAGGGAAAGAATGAAAAACTGTTTTTT	CSVGQGKNEKLFF
TRBJ2-1	TRBD2	TRBV19	TGTGCCAGTAGTAAAGAGACTAGCGGGAGCCATGAGCAGTTCTTC	CASSKETSGSHEQFF
TRBJ1-4	NA	TRBV7-2	TGTGCCAGCAGCTTACGAGGCGAAAAACTGTTTTTT	CASSLRGEKLFF
TRBJ2-3	NA	TRBV5-1	TGCGCCAGCAGCTACGACGTTGGGAGAGCAGATACGCAGTATTTC	CASSYDVGRADTQYF
TRBJ2-5	NA	TRBV30	TGTGCCTGGTCCCCAGGTCAAGAGACCCAGTACTTC	CAWSPGQETQYF
TRBJ2-2	TRBD1	TRBV19	TGTGCCAGCAACAGGGGGCGGCCCGGGGAGCTGTTTTTT	CASNRGRPGELFF
TRBJ2-4	TRBD1	TRBV25-1	TGTGCCAGCACCAGACAGGGGAACATTCAGTACTTC	CASTRQGNIQYF
TRBJ1-6	NA	TRBV5-8	TGTGCCAGCAGGGGTAGGGGTTCCTATAATTCACCCCTCCACTTT	CASRGRGSYNSPLHF